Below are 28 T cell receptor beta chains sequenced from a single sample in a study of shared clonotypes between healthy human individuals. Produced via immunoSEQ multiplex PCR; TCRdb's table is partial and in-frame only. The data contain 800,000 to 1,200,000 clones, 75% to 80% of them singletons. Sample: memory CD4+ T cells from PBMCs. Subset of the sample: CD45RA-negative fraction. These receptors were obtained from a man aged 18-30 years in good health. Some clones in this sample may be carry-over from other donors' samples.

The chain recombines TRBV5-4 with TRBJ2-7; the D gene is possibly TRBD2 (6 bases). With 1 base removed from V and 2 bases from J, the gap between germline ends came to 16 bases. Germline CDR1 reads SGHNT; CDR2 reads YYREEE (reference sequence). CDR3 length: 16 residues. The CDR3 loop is CASSLSISGGAYEQYF. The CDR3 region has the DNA TGTGCCAGCAGCTTGAGTATCTCTGGCGGGGCCTACGAGCAGTACTTC. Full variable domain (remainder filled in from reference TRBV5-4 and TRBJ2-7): ETGVTQSPTHLIKTRGQQVTLRCSSQSGHNTVSWYQQALGQGPQFIFQYYREEENGRGNFPPRFSGLQFPNYSSELNVNALELDDSALYLCASSLSISGGAYEQYFGPGTRLTVT.

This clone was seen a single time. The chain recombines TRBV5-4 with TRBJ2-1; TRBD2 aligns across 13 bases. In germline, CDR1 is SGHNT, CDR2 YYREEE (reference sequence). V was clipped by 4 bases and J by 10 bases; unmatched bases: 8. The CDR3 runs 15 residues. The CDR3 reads CASSPGLAGAFEQFF. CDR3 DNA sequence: TGTGCCAGCAGCCCCGGACTAGCGGGAGCGTTCGAGCAGTTCTTC.

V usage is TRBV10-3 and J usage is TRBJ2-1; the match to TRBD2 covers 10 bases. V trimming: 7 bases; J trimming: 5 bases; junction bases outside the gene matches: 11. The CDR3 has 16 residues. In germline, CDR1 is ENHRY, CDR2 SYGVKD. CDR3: CAINGWASGSDNEQFF. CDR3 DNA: TGTGCCATCAATGGGTGGGCTAGCGGGAGTGACAATGAGCAGTTCTTC.

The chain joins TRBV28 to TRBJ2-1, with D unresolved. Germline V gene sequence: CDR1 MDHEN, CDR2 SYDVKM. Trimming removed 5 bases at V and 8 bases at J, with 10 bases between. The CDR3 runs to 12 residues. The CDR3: CASSRRWDEQFF. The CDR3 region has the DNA TGTGCCAGCAGTCGTCGGTGGGATGAGCAGTTCTTC.

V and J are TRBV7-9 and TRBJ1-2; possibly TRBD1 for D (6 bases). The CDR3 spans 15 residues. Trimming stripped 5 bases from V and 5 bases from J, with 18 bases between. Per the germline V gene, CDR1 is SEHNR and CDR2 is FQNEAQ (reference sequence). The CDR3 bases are TGTGCCAGCAGCCACACCGGGGGGCGCCTATATGGCTACACCTTC. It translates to CASSHTGGRLYGYTF.

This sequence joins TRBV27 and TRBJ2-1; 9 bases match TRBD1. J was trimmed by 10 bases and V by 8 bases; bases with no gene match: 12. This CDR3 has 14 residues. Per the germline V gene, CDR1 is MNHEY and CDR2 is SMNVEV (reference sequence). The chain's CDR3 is CASARDRDRREQFF. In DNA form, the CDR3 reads TGTGCCAGCGCCCGGGACAGGGACCGGAGAGAGCAGTTCTTC.

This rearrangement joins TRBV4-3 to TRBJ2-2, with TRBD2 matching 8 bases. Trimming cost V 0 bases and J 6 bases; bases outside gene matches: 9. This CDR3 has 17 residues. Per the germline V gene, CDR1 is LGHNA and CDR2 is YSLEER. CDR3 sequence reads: CASSQDSLAGGAGELFF. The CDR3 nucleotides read TGCGCCAGCAGCCAAGATTCCCTGGCGGGAGGTGCCGGGGAGCTGTTTTTT.

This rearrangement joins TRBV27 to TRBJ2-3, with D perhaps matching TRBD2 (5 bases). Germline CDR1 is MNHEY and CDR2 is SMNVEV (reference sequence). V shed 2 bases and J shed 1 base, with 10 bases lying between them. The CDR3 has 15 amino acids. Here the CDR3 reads CASSLQNGGTDTQYF. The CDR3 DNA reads TGTGCCAGCAGTTTACAAAACGGGGGCACAGATACGCAGTATTTT.

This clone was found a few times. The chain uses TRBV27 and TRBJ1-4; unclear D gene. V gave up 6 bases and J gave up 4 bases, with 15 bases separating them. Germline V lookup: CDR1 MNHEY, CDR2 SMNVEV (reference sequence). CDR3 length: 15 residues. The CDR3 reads CASSPPGAGNEKLFF. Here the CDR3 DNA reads TGTGCCAGCAGCCCGCCCGGTGCTGGTAATGAAAAACTGTTTTTT.

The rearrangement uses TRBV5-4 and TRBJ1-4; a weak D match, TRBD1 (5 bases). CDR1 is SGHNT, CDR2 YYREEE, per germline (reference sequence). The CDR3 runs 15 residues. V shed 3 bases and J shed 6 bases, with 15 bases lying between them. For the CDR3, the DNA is TGTGCCAGCAGCTCCCCAGGGACGGGGGATGAAAAACTGTTTTTT. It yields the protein CASSSPGTGDEKLFF.

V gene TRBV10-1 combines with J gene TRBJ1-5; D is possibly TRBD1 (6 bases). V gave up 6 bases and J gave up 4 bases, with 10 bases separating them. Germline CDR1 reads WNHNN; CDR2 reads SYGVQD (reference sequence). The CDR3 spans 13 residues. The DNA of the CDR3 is TGCGCCAGCAGCCCTGGACAGAATCAGCCCCAGCATTTT. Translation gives CASSPGQNQPQHF.

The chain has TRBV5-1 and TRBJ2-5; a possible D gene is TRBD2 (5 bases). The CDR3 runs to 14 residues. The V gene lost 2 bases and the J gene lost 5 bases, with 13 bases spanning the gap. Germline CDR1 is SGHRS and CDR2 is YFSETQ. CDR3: CASSFEGRGETQYF. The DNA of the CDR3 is TGCGCCAGCAGCTTTGAAGGCCGAGGGGAGACCCAGTACTTC.

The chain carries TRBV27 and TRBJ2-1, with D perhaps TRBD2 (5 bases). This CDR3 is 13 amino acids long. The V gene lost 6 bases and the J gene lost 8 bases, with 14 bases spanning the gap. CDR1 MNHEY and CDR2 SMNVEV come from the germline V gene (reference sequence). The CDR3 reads CASSRTWGDEQFF. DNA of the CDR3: TGTGCCAGCAGCAGGACTTGGGGAGATGAGCAGTTCTTC.

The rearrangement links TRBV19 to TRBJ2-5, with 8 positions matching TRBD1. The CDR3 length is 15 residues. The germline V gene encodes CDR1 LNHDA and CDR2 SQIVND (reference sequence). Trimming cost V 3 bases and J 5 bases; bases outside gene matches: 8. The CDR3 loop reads CASSIEDRVWETQYF. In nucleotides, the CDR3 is TGTGCCAGTAGTATCGAGGACAGGGTGTGGGAGACCCAGTACTTC.

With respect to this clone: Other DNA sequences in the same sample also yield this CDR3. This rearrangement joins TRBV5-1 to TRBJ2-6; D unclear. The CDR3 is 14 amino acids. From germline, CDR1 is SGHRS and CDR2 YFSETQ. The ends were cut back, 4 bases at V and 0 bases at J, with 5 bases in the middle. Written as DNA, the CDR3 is TGCGCCAGCAGCCTCAGCTCTGGGGCCAACGTCCTGACTTTC. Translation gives CASSLSSGANVLTF.

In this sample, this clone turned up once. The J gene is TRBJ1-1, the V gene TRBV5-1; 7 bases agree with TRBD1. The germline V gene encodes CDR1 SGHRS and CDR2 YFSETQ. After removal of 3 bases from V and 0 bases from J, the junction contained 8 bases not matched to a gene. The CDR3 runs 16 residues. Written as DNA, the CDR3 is TGCGCCAGCAGCTCTCGACAGGGACTCATGAACACTGAAGCTTTCTTT. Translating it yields CASSSRQGLMNTEAFF.

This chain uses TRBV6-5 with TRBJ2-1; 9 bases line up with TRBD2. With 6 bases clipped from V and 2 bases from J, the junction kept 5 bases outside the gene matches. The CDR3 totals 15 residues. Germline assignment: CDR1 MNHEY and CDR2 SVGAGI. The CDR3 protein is CASRQTSGTYNEQFF. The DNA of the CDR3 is TGTGCCAGCAGACAGACTAGCGGCACCTACAATGAGCAGTTCTTC.

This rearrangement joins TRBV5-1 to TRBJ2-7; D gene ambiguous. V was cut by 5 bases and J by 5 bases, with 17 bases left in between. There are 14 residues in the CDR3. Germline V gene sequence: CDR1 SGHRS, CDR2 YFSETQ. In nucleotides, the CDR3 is TGCGCCAGCAGTGCGGCCGGTTGGAGCGACGAGCAGTACTTC. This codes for CASSAAGWSDEQYF.

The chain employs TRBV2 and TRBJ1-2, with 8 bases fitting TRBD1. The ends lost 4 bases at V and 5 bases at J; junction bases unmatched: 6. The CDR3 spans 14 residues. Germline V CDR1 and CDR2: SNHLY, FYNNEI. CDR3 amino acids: CASSVTDREYGYTF. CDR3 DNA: TGTGCCAGCAGTGTTACGGACAGGGAGTATGGCTACACCTTC.

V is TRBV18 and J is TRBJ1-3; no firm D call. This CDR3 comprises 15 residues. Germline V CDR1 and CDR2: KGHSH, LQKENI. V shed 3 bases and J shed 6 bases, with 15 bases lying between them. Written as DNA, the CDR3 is TGTGCCAGCTCACCCCGTTCGGAGGTCGCAAACACCATATATTTT. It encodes CASSPRSEVANTIYF.

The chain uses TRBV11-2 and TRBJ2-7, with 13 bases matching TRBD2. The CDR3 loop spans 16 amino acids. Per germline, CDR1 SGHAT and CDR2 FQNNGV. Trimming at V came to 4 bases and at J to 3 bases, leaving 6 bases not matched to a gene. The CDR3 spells CASSSRTSGRVYEQYF. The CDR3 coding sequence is TGTGCCAGCAGCTCCCGGACTAGCGGGAGAGTCTACGAGCAGTACTTC. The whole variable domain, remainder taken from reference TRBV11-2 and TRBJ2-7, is EAGVAQSPRYKIIEKRQSVAFWCNPISGHATLYWYQQILGQGPKLLIQFQNNGVVDDSQLPKDRFSAERLKGVDSTLKIQPAKLEDSAVYLCASSSRTSGRVYEQYFGPGTRLTVT.

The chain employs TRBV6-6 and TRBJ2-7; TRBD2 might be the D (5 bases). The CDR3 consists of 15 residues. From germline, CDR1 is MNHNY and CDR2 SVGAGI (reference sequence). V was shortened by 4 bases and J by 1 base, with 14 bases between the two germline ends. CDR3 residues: CASSSGWGASYEQYF. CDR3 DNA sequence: TGTGCCAGCAGTTCCGGTTGGGGAGCATCCTACGAGCAGTACTTC.

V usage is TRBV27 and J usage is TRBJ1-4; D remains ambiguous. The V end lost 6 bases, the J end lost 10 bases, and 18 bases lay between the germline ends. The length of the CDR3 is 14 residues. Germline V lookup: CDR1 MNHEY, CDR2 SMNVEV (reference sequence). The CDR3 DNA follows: TGTGCCAGCAGCCCGGCCGATGGCTCCAGAAAACTGTTTTTT. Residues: CASSPADGSRKLFF.

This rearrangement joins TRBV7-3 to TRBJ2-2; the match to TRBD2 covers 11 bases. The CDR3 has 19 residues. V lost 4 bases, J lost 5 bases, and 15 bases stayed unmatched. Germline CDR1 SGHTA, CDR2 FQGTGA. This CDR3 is CASSSQGTSGVGGTGELFF. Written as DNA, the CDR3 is TGTGCCAGCAGCTCCCAAGGGACTAGCGGAGTCGGGGGGACCGGGGAGCTGTTTTTT.

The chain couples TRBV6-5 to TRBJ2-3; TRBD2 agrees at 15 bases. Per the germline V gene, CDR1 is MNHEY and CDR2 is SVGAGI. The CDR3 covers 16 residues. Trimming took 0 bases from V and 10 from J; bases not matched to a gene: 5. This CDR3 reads CASSYSGLAGGPSQYF. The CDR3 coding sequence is TGTGCCAGCAGTTACTCCGGACTAGCGGGAGGGCCATCGCAGTATTTT.

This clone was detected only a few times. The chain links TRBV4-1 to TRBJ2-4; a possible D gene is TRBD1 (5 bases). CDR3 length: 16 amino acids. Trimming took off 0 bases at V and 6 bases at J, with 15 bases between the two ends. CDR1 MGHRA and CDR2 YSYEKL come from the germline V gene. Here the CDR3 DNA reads TGCGCCAGCAGCCAAGACCCAGGGTCTTTCGGAAACATTCAGTACTTC. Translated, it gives CASSQDPGSFGNIQYF.

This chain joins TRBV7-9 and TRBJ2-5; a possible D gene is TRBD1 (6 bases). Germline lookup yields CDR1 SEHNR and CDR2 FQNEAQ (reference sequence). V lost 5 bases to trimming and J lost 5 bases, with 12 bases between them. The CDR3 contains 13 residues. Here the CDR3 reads CASSVHRGETQYF. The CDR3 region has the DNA TGTGCCAGCAGCGTACATAGGGGGGAGACCCAGTACTTC.

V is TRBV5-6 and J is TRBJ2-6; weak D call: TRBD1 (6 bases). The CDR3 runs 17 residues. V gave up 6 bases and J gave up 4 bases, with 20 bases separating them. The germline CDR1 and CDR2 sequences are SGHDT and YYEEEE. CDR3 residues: CASTMPPGAGGANVLTF. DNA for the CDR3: TGTGCCAGCACGATGCCCCCAGGGGCAGGAGGGGCCAACGTCCTGACTTTC. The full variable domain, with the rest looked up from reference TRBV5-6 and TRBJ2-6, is DAGVTQSPTHLIKTRGQQVTLRCSPKSGHDTVSWYQQALGQGPQFIFQYYEEEERQRGNFPDRFSGHQFPNYSSELNVNALLLGDSALYLCASTMPPGAGGANVLTFGAGSRLTVL.